The 13 T cell receptor beta chains presented below share a single source sample, sequenced in a study of cytomegalovirus exposure and HLA in healthy donors. Use of 60 Vbeta and 13 Jbeta primers characterized the PCR. The method was immunoSEQ multiplex PCR; TCRdb's version includes in-frame clones alone and lacks a portion of them. The data contain 250,000 to 350,000 clones, approximately 90% of them singletons. Sequencing was done on a sample of PBMCs. These TCRs come from a middle-aged man in good health and CMV-seropositive.

The J gene is TRBJ2-1, the V gene TRBV4-2; 13 bases align to TRBD2. CDR1 LGHNA and CDR2 YNFKEQ come from the germline V gene. After removal of 1 base from V and 9 bases from J, the junction contained 6 bases not matched to a gene. The length of the CDR3 is 16 residues. DNA of the CDR3: TGTGCCAGCAGCCAAGTTGGACTAGCGGGAGTGGGTGAGCAGTTCTTC. Its protein product is CASSQVGLAGVGEQFF.

The CDR3 here is CAISGSGRPYNEQFF. The CDR3 bases are TGTGCCATCAGTGGTAGCGGGAGGCCCTACAATGAGCAGTTCTTC. The gene calls are TRBV10-3 and TRBJ2-1, with TRBD2 identical over 10 bases. The V gene's germline CDR1 is ENHRY and CDR2 SYGVKD. The CDR3 has 15 amino acids. With 4 bases clipped from V and 2 bases from J, the junction kept 2 bases outside the gene matches.

This clone was seen a single time. The CDR3 spells CASRQGAFNEQFF. CDR3 bases: TGTGCCAGCAGACAGGGGGCCTTCAATGAGCAGTTCTTC. This rearrangement joins TRBV25-1 to TRBJ2-1, with 9 bases identical to TRBD1. Trimming at V came to 6 bases and at J to 6 bases, leaving 3 bases not matched to a gene. Germline V gene lookup returns CDR1 MGHDK and CDR2 SYGVNS. The CDR3 has 13 amino acids.

The chain is built from TRBV18 and TRBJ1-2; 7 nucleotides line up with TRBD1. V lost 3 bases to trimming and J lost 7 bases; unmatched junction nucleotides: 11. The CDR3 covers 15 residues. Germline V gene lookup returns CDR1 KGHSH and CDR2 LQKENI. The DNA of the CDR3 is TGTGCCAGCTCACCCCTCGGAGAGGGGGCGGGTGGCTACACCTTC. It is translated as CASSPLGEGAGGYTF.

This clone came up once. V gene TRBV5-6 combines with J gene TRBJ2-5; 7 nucleotides align to TRBD1. The germline CDR1 and CDR2 sequences are SGHDT and YYEEEE. The V gene end was trimmed by 0 bases and the J gene end by 11 bases; junction bases not matched to a gene: 7. The CDR3 is 13 residues long. CDR3 sequence reads: CASSLEQGQEQYF. CDR3 in DNA: TGTGCCAGCAGCTTGGAACAGGGGCAAGAGCAGTACTTC.

This chain joins TRBV5-1 and TRBJ1-5; D gene unclear. V was pared by 1 base and J by 9 bases, with 17 bases between. Germline V CDR1 and CDR2: SGHRS, YFSETQ. This CDR3 has 15 amino acids. This chain's CDR3 is CASSLLPFGDRPQHF. CDR3 sequence (DNA): TGCGCCAGCAGCTTGTTGCCCTTCGGGGATCGGCCCCAGCATTTT. Based on the CDR3 plus reference TRBV5-1 and TRBJ1-5, the full variable domain is KAGVTQTPRYLIKTRGQQVTLSCSPISGHRSVSWYQQTPGQGLQFLFEYFSETQRNKGNFPGRFSGRQFSNSRSEMNVSTLELGDSALYLCASSLLPFGDRPQHFGDGTRLSIL.

The V gene is TRBV9, the J gene TRBJ2-2, with 9 bases aligning to TRBD1. The CDR3 runs 16 residues. Germline values: CDR1 SGDLS, CDR2 YYNGEE. The junction had 8 bases not matched to a gene; V was cut back by 4 bases and J by 4 bases. The CDR3, as DNA: TGTGCCAGCAGCCCCCGGACAGGGGATTCCACCGGGGAGCTGTTTTTT. Residues: CASSPRTGDSTGELFF.

V gene TRBV5-4 combines with J gene TRBJ1-1, with unresolved D. Looked up from germline, CDR1 is SGHNT and CDR2 is YYREEE (reference sequence). The CDR3 totals 13 residues. Trimming removed 3 bases at V and 0 bases at J, with 6 bases between. CDR3 region: CASSSQMNTEAFF. The CDR3 nucleotides read TGTGCCAGCAGCTCCCAAATGAACACTGAAGCTTTCTTT.

The V and J genes are TRBV7-9 and TRBJ2-6; TRBD2 aligns across 12 bases. The CDR3 length is 18 residues. The germline V gene has CDR1 SEHNR and CDR2 FQNEAQ (reference sequence). J lost 0 bases, V lost 5 bases, and 5 bases had no gene match. The CDR3 DNA reads TGTGCCAGCAGCATTGGACTAGCGGGGACCTCTGGGGCCAACGTCCTGACTTTC. This codes for CASSIGLAGTSGANVLTF.

This chain uses TRBV30 with TRBJ1-6; D possibly corresponds to TRBD1 (5 bases). This CDR3 has 15 amino acids. V lost 0 bases to trimming and J lost 7 bases, with 13 bases between them. Germline V CDR1 and CDR2: GTSNPN, SVGIG (reference sequence). The CDR3 loop is CAWSVLGGSNSPLHF. CDR3 bases: TGTGCCTGGAGTGTACTGGGGGGTAGCAATTCACCCCTCCACTTT.

J is TRBJ2-5 and V is TRBV5-1; the match to TRBD1 covers 8 bases. The CDR3 has 15 residues. Germline V gene data show CDR1 as SGHRS and CDR2 as YFSETQ. Trimming cost V 0 bases and J 3 bases; bases outside gene matches: 4. The CDR3 is CASSLGDRQKETQYF. The CDR3 bases are TGCGCCAGCAGCTTGGGGGACAGGCAAAAAGAGACCCAGTACTTC.

The V call is TRBV12-5, the J call TRBJ2-2; D is perhaps TRBD2 (5 bases). The germline V gene has CDR1 LGHNT and CDR2 FRNRAP. The CDR3 covers 15 residues. Trimming stripped 7 bases from V and 4 bases from J, with 16 bases between. This chain's CDR3 is CASALEEVSTGELFF. DNA of the CDR3: TGTGCTAGTGCTTTAGAGGAGGTCAGCACCGGGGAGCTGTTTTTT. The full variable domain, completed using reference TRBV12-5 and TRBJ2-2, is DARVTQTPRHKVTEMGQEVTMRCQPILGHNTVFWYRQTMMQGLELLAYFRNRAPLDDSGMPKDRFSAEMPDATLATLKIQPSEPRDSAVYFCASALEEVSTGELFFGEGSRLTVL.

The V call is TRBV5-4, the J call TRBJ2-1; the match to TRBD2 covers 8 bases. Trimming took 1 base from V and 0 from J; bases not matched to a gene: 0. CDR3 size: 15 residues. Germline V gives CDR1 SGHNT, CDR2 YYREEE (reference sequence). CDR3 loop: CASSLTSGSYNEQFF. The CDR3 DNA follows: TGTGCCAGCAGCTTGACTAGCGGCTCCTACAATGAGCAGTTCTTC.